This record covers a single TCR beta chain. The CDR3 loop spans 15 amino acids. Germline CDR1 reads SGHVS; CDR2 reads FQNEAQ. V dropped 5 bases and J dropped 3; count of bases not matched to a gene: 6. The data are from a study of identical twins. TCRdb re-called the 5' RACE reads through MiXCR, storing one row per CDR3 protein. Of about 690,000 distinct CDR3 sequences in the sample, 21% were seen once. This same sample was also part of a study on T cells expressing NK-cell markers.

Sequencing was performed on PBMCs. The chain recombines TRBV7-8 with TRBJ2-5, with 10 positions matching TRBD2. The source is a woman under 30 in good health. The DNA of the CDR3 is TGTGCCAGCAGCCCGGGACTAGCGCTGAAAGAGACCCAGTACTTC. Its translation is CASSPGLALKETQYF.